This T cell receptor beta chain was observed in a study of blood T cell repertoires in COVID-19. About the study: PBMCs, B-cell-depleted T cells, or T cells provided the cDNA or gDNA that made up the material.

The authors' processing: The authors estimated nucleated cell counts from reference gene primer amplification. Generated by immunoSEQ multiplex PCR, the TCRdb table keeps only in-frame clones and is missing some. V and J calls and clone size are copied from that table; D and trimming were computed from the DNA. The repertoire has over 200,000 clones, about 87% of them found once; the top ten carry around 1.3%. Trimming left V 0 bases short and J 9 bases short, with 8 bases between. Germline CDR1 reads SGDLS; CDR2 reads YYNGEE. CDR3 size: 12 residues. The receptor comes from a young man who had recovered from COVID-19. This sequence joins TRBV9 and TRBJ2-3, with no clear D. What was sequenced was PBMCs or T cells enriched from blood (not recorded which). The CDR3 region is CASSVGGETQYF. As DNA, the CDR3 is TGTGCCAGCAGCGTAGGCGGAGAAACGCAGTATTTT.